These 32 T cell receptor beta chains came from one sample sequenced in a study of OX40 agonist ivuxolimab in advanced cancers. Data came from immunoSEQ multiplex PCR; TCRdb stores just in-frame clones and leaves some out. The sample has tens of thousands of clones, around 87% seen once. This material consisted of CD4+ or CD8+ T cells sorted from blood, taken in a trial of the OX40 agonist ivuxolimab. All receptors come from an adult with an advanced solid tumor such as melanoma, head and neck, liver or kidney cancer.

This sequence joins TRBV7-9 and TRBJ1-1, with D hard to call. V lost 1 base, J lost 1 base, and 7 bases lay in between. Per germline, CDR1 SEHNR and CDR2 FQNEAQ (reference sequence). This CDR3 is built from 14 residues. CDR3 coding DNA: TGTGCCAGCAGCTTAGGGACTGAGAACACTGAAGCTTTCTTT. It translates to CASSLGTENTEAFF. Filled out from reference TRBV7-9 and TRBJ1-1, the complete variable domain reads DTGVSQNPRHKITKRGQNVTFRCDPISEHNRLYWYRQTLGQGPEFLTYFQNEAQLEKSRLLSDRFSAERPKGSFSTLEIQRTEQGDSAMYLCASSLGTENTEAFFGQGTRLTVV.

V is TRBV2 and J is TRBJ2-7, with a possible D match to TRBD2 (5 bases). In germline, CDR1 is SNHLY, CDR2 FYNNEI. The V end was cut by 3 bases, the J end by 5 bases, with 11 bases between. The CDR3 is 13 residues long. Here the CDR3 DNA reads TGTGCCAGCAGTGACCCCCGGGAACACGAGCAGTACTTC. Translation gives CASSDPREHEQYF. Full variable domain (rest looked up from reference TRBV2 and TRBJ2-7): EPEVTQTPSHQVTQMGQEVILRCVPISNHLYFYWYRQILGQKVEFLVSFYNNEISEKSEIFDDQFSVERPDGSNFTLKIRSTKLEDSAMYFCASSDPREHEQYFGPGTRLTVT.

The chain carries TRBV6-1 and TRBJ2-2; a weak D match, TRBD2 (5 bases). Germline V gene sequence: CDR1 MNHNS, CDR2 SASEGT. Trimming pared 5 bases from V and 0 bases from J, leaving 7 bases between. There are 14 residues in the CDR3. Written as DNA, the CDR3 is TGTGCCAGCAGTCCGGGAACGAACACCGGGGAGCTGTTTTTT. The encoded protein is CASSPGTNTGELFF.

The chain recombines TRBV29-1 with TRBJ2-5, with 10 bases lining up with TRBD1. CDR3 size: 13 residues. The germline V gene encodes CDR1 SQVTM and CDR2 ANQGSEA. V was clipped by 5 bases and J by 1 base; unmatched bases: 1. This CDR3 reads CSVRTGGQETQYF. CDR3 nucleotide sequence: TGCAGCGTTAGGACAGGGGGCCAAGAGACCCAGTACTTC.

The chain employs TRBV27 and TRBJ2-1, with 7 bases aligning to TRBD2. CDR1 MNHEY and CDR2 SMNVEV come from the germline V gene (reference sequence). The junction had 12 bases not matched to a gene; V was cut back by 4 bases and J by 9 bases. The CDR3 has 15 residues. CDR3 sequence: CASSSYWGGGVEQFF. Written as DNA, the CDR3 is TGTGCCAGCAGTTCCTACTGGGGCGGGGGTGTTGAGCAGTTCTTC.

As DNA, the CDR3 is TGTGCCAGCAGCACAGACAGCTATGGCTACACCTTC. The encoded protein is CASSTDSYGYTF. The chain carries TRBV7-9 and TRBJ1-2; TRBD1 is a possible D gene (5 bases). Germline-derived CDR1 and CDR2 are SEHNR and FQNEAQ (reference sequence). This CDR3 has 12 residues. V dropped 5 bases and J dropped 4 bases, with 8 bases sitting between them.

V usage is TRBV9 and J usage is TRBJ1-1; no firm D call. Trimming removed 0 bases from V and 0 bases from J, with 3 bases in between. The CDR3 covers 13 residues. Per germline, CDR1 SGDLS and CDR2 YYNGEE. The CDR3 DNA follows: TGTGCCAGCAGCGTAGAAGTGAACACTGAAGCTTTCTTT. Residues: CASSVEVNTEAFF.

V usage is TRBV7-9 and J usage is TRBJ1-2; 8 bases match TRBD1. The CDR3 sequence is 14 residues long. J was trimmed by 2 bases and V by 5 bases; bases with no gene match: 4. Germline V lookup: CDR1 SEHNR, CDR2 FQNEAQ (reference sequence). CDR3: CASSPDRDNYGYTF. The CDR3, as DNA: TGTGCCAGCAGCCCGGACAGGGACAACTATGGCTACACCTTC.

Details on this clone: One junction end does not reproduce the germline sequence, and a read error may be involved. This chain connects TRBV6-1 to TRBJ2-1; TRBD2 matches at 14 bases. CDR3 size: 16 residues. Germline V gene data show CDR1 as MNHNS and CDR2 as SASEGT. CDR3 protein: CASREAGLAGGNEQFF. The CDR3 region has the DNA TGTGCCAGCAGAGAAGCCGGACTAGCGGGAGGCAATGAGCAGTTCTTC.

CDR3 amino acids: CASSSSTISGANVLTF. The CDR3 DNA reads TGTGCCAGTAGTTCCTCCACGATCTCTGGGGCCAACGTCCTGACTTTC. The V and J genes are TRBV19 and TRBJ2-6; D gene uncertain. This CDR3 is 16 amino acids long. Germline assignment: CDR1 LNHDA and CDR2 SQIVND (reference sequence). The V and J ends lost 5 bases and 0 bases respectively, with 11 bases between them.

V gene TRBV14 combines with J gene TRBJ2-1, with TRBD2 identical over 10 bases. Germline V gene lookup returns CDR1 SGHDN and CDR2 FVKESK. The CDR3 spans 17 residues. The junction had 7 bases not matched to a gene; V was cut back by 2 bases and J by 3 bases. CDR3 in amino acids: CASSQSPGLAFYNEQFF. The CDR3 region has the DNA TGTGCCAGCAGCCAAAGCCCGGGACTAGCGTTCTACAATGAGCAGTTCTTC.

This rearrangement joins TRBV29-1 to TRBJ2-7, with a weak D call TRBD1 (7 bases). The germline V and J ends were trimmed by 3 bases and 7 bases, with 19 bases remaining between them. The CDR3 has 14 amino acids. In germline, CDR1 is SQVTM, CDR2 ANQGSEA. This CDR3 is CSVDDRDFAGEQYF. Written as DNA, the CDR3 is TGCAGCGTTGATGACAGGGACTTTGCGGGGGAGCAGTACTTC.

This chain joins TRBV5-1 and TRBJ2-7; tentatively, D is TRBD1 (6 bases). This CDR3 spans 14 amino acids. CDR1 SGHRS and CDR2 YFSETQ come from the germline V gene. Trimming shortened V by 0 bases and J by 1 base, and 8 bases separated the two germline ends. The CDR3 nucleotides read TGCGCCAGCAGCTTGGGTCAGGGGTCCTACGAGCAGTACTTC. Residues: CASSLGQGSYEQYF.

The chain joins TRBV20-1 to TRBJ1-4; TRBD1 is a possible D gene (5 bases). The germline gives CDR1 DFQATT, CDR2 SNEGSKA (reference sequence). There are 11 residues in the CDR3. Trimming took off 3 bases at V and 10 bases at J, with 9 bases between the two ends. The CDR3: CSASGTGKLFF. As DNA, the CDR3 is TGCAGTGCTAGCGGGACGGGAAAACTGTTTTTT.

The sample holds a few counts of this clone. The CDR3 loop is CASSLGQGIEAFF. CDR3 bases: TGTGCCAGCAGCTTAGGACAGGGGATTGAAGCTTTCTTT. This chain links TRBV5-4 with TRBJ1-1; 9 bases line up with TRBD1. Trimming cost V 2 bases and J 7 bases; bases outside gene matches: 3. CDR3 length: 13 residues. Germline lookup yields CDR1 SGHNT and CDR2 YYREEE (reference sequence).

The chain recombines TRBV6-6 with TRBJ2-7; 9 bases agree with TRBD1. CDR3 length: 15 residues. The germline CDR1 and CDR2 sequences are MNHNY and SVGAGI (reference sequence). The J segment lost 4 bases and the V segment lost 1 base, leaving 5 bases of the junction unmatched. CDR3: CASSYFGTGTYEQYF. The CDR3 DNA sequence: TGTGCCAGCAGTTACTTTGGGACAGGGACATACGAGCAGTACTTC.

The chain carries TRBV27 and TRBJ2-5; D perhaps matches TRBD1 (5 bases). The V gene's germline CDR1 is MNHEY and CDR2 SMNVEV (reference sequence). Deletions cut 5 bases from V and 4 bases from J, with 14 bases between. There are 14 residues in the CDR3. CDR3 sequence: CASSQGSYGETQYF. The CDR3 coding sequence is TGTGCCAGCAGTCAGGGATCGTATGGAGAGACCCAGTACTTC.

The chain employs TRBV6-1 and TRBJ2-1; possibly TRBD2 for D (5 bases). Germline CDR1 is MNHNS and CDR2 is SASEGT. The CDR3 is 13 amino acids. V was cut by 7 bases and J by 7 bases, with 14 bases left in between. CDR3 nucleotide sequence: TGTGCCAGCATCAATCCTCCGGGAAATGAGCAGTTCTTC. Its translation: CASINPPGNEQFF.

The chain employs TRBV19 and TRBJ2-7, with TRBD1 identical over 10 bases. This CDR3 contains 14 residues. Trimming took 7 bases from V and 3 from J; bases not matched to a gene: 6. CDR1 and CDR2 (germline): LNHDA, SQIVND (reference sequence). In DNA form, the CDR3 reads TGTGCCAGTACCAGGACAGGGGGACTCTACGAGCAGTACTTC. Translated, it gives CASTRTGGLYEQYF.

Comments on this clone: The same CDR3 can be traced to other DNA sequences in this sample. This chain uses TRBV6-6 with TRBJ1-2; D gene unclear. V lost 6 bases and J lost 0, with 14 bases in between. There are 15 residues in the CDR3. Germline V CDR1 and CDR2: MNHNY, SVGAGI (reference sequence). CDR3 DNA: TGTGCCAGCAGGTCGGGCGGGAGTTCTAACTATGGCTACACCTTC. Protein: CASRSGGSSNYGYTF.

The CDR3: CASSPQGAPPETQYF. CDR3 bases: TGTGCCAGCAGTCCTCAGGGGGCCCCCCCAGAGACCCAGTACTTC. The chain links TRBV6-5 to TRBJ2-5, with TRBD1 matching 8 bases. CDR3 length equals 15 residues. Losses at the gene ends were 5 bases for V and 4 bases for J; bases not matched to a gene: 9. Germline V gene sequence: CDR1 MNHEY, CDR2 SVGAGI.

CDR3 coding DNA: TGCGCCAGCAGCTTGGACTCGGGACAGAGAACCTACGAGCAGTACTTC. The encoded protein is CASSLDSGQRTYEQYF. The genes are TRBV5-1 and TRBJ2-7; 7 bases fit TRBD1. CDR3 length: 16 residues. Germline V gene lookup returns CDR1 SGHRS and CDR2 YFSETQ. With V trimmed by 0 bases and J by 2 bases, 8 bases remained unmatched.

This clone came up a few times. The chain uses TRBV28 and TRBJ1-4; tentatively, D is TRBD1 (6 bases). CDR3 length: 15 residues. From germline, CDR1 is MDHEN and CDR2 SYDVKM. Trimming pared 4 bases from V and 8 bases from J, leaving 17 bases between. The CDR3, as DNA: TGTGCCAGCAGTTCAGCCCAGGGGAGTTTCGAAAAACTGTTTTTT. Its protein product is CASSSAQGSFEKLFF.

V usage is TRBV2 and J usage is TRBJ1-1; 10 bases align to TRBD1. The CDR3 extends over 12 amino acids. V trimming: 7 bases; J trimming: 10 bases; junction bases outside the gene matches: 6. Germline-derived CDR1 and CDR2 are SNHLY and FYNNEI. The CDR3 region is CASTPGTGVAFF. In nucleotides, the CDR3 is TGTGCCAGCACTCCCGGGACAGGGGTAGCTTTCTTT.

The chain is built from TRBV4-1 and TRBJ1-5, with no clear D. The CDR3 has 15 residues. Germline V gives CDR1 MGHRA, CDR2 YSYEKL. V was cut by 3 bases and J by 0 bases, with 9 bases left in between. The CDR3 spells CASSQNRNSNQPQHF. CDR3 DNA sequence: TGCGCCAGCAGCCAGAACAGAAATAGCAATCAGCCCCAGCATTTT.

V gene TRBV14 combines with J gene TRBJ2-7; D is possibly TRBD2 (5 bases). Trimming took off 0 bases at V and 7 bases at J, with 19 bases between the two ends. This CDR3 is 16 amino acids long. Germline assignment: CDR1 SGHDN and CDR2 FVKESK. CDR3 in amino acids: CASSQDRWTFPREQYF. CDR3 coding DNA: TGTGCCAGCAGCCAAGATCGGTGGACTTTTCCCCGGGAGCAGTACTTC. Supplemented by reference TRBV14 and TRBJ2-7, the full variable domain reads EAGVTQFPSHSVIEKGQTVTLRCDPISGHDNLYWYRRVMGKEIKFLLHFVKESKQDESGMPNNRFLAERTGGTYSTLKVQPAELEDSGVYFCASSQDRWTFPREQYFGPGTRLTVT.

The V call is TRBV5-1, the J call TRBJ2-6, with D perhaps TRBD2 (5 bases). The germline gives CDR1 SGHRS, CDR2 YFSETQ. V was shortened by 0 bases and J by 0 bases, with 7 bases between the two germline ends. There are 16 residues in the CDR3. The CDR3 nucleotides are TGCGCCAGCAGCTTGGACAGCGGCTCTGGGGCCAACGTCCTGACTTTC. This sequence encodes CASSLDSGSGANVLTF.

The gene calls are TRBV28 and TRBJ2-3; D is unclear. CDR1 and CDR2 (germline): MDHEN, SYDVKM. Trimming stripped 6 bases from V and 10 bases from J, with 14 bases between. The CDR3 runs to 12 residues. The CDR3 is CASSPGGSAQYF. The CDR3 nucleotides are TGTGCCAGCAGCCCCGGTGGGTCCGCGCAGTATTTT.

The rearrangement links TRBV4-2 to TRBJ2-5; TRBD2 is a possible D gene (7 bases). This CDR3 spans 15 amino acids. In germline, CDR1 is LGHNA, CDR2 YNFKEQ. V was clipped by 0 bases and J by 5 bases, with 13 bases between them. In DNA form, the CDR3 reads TGTGCCAGCAGCCAAGAGGGGGGGGCCTGGGAGACCCAGTACTTC. Encoded protein: CASSQEGGAWETQYF.

On this clone: Other DNA sequences from this sample encode an identical CDR3 as well. The chain links TRBV6-5 to TRBJ2-6; D not certain. Trimming pared 0 bases from V and 0 bases from J, leaving 6 bases between. This CDR3 has 16 residues. CDR1 is MNHEY, CDR2 SVGAGI, per germline. CDR3 DNA: TGTGCCAGCAGTTACTCGAAGAGCTCTGGGGCCAACGTCCTGACTTTC. The encoded protein is CASSYSKSSGANVLTF.

The V call is TRBV12-5, the J call TRBJ1-2; 8 nucleotides line up with TRBD1. Looked up from germline, CDR1 is LGHNT and CDR2 is FRNRAP. The CDR3 loop spans 15 amino acids. J was trimmed by 6 bases and V by 1 base; bases with no gene match: 7. The CDR3 DNA sequence: TGTGCTAGTGGTTTGGGTAACAGGGGGAGGCATGGCTACACCTTC. Translating gives CASGLGNRGRHGYTF.

The chain has TRBV28 and TRBJ2-7; TRBD1 matches at 7 bases. The germline V gene encodes CDR1 MDHEN and CDR2 SYDVKM. This CDR3 comprises 14 residues. V lost 6 bases and J lost 5; bases outside the gene matches: 10. This CDR3 reads CASRRDSSRHEQYF. The CDR3, as DNA: TGTGCCAGCAGACGGGACAGTTCACGCCACGAGCAGTACTTC.